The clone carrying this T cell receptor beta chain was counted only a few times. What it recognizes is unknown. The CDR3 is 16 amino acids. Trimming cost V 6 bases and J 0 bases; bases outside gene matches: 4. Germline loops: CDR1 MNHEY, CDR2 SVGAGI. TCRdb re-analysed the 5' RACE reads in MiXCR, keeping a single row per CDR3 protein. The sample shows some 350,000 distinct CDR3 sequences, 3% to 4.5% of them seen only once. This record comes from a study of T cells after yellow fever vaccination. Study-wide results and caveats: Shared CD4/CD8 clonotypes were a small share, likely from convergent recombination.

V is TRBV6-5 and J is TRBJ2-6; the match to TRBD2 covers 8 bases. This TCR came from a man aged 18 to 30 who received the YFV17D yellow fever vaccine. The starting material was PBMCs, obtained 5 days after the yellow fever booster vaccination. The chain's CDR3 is CASRRSGSSGANVLTF. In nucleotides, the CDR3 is TGTGCCAGCAGACGGAGCGGGAGCTCTGGGGCCAACGTCCTGACTTTC.